This entry is about one T cell receptor (beta chain). Its antigen is unidentified. Before sequencing took place, the ViraFEST assay used viral peptide pools to expand antigen-specific CD4+ T cells. Culture proceeded for about 11 days, and CD4+ T cells were then isolated. Vaccinated recipients, who were negative for nucleocapsid antibodies, had no history of SARS-CoV-2 infection. IL-2 medium was substituted for half the medium on days 3 and 7. The source of the sample is a study of vaccination effects on CD4 cells after COVID-19. Data came from immunoSEQ multiplex PCR; TCRdb stores just in-frame clones and leaves some out. Of some 31,000 clones listed, more than 70% are singletons. The V end was cut by 0 bases, the J end by 0 bases, with 12 bases between. There are 16 residues in the CDR3. CDR1 and CDR2 from the germline V gene are SGDLS and YYNGEE.

The sample was CD4+ T cells from PBMCs cultured with HCoV-OC43 spike peptides, taken before COVID-19 vaccination. Subset defined: HCoV-OC43 spike overlapping peptide pool stimulation. J is TRBJ1-1 and V is TRBV9, with a possible D match to TRBD1 (5 bases). The sequence derives from a human donor who received a COVID-19 vaccine. CDR3 sequence reads: CASSVATGAMNTEAFF. DNA for the CDR3: TGTGCCAGCAGCGTAGCTACTGGGGCCATGAACACTGAAGCTTTCTTT.